The rows below give T cell receptor beta chains drawn from one sample of a study of blood T cell repertoires in COVID-19. The method was immunoSEQ multiplex PCR; TCRdb's version includes in-frame clones alone and lacks a portion of them. The data contain roughly 270,000 clones, approximately 91% of them seen just once; the ten biggest clones take up less than 10%. The sequencing input was peripheral blood. These receptors were obtained from a man younger than 35 with active or convalescent COVID-19. The CDR3 runs from the conserved cysteine through the conserved F or W. D genes are given only for firm matches. Clone size is stated in some rows and not others, as once, few, many or a class when expanded.

TRBJ1-2 | TRBD1 | - | TRBV11-2 | CASSPSGTGKWRTF | TGTGCCAGCAGCCCGAGTGGGACAGGGAAGTGGCGCACCTTC
TRBJ2-2 | - | - | TRBV19 | CASRSGTGELFF | TGTGCCAGTAGGTCGGGCACCGGGGAGCTGTTTTTT
TRBJ2-4 | - | - | TRBV19 | CASSPRTASGKNIQYF | TGTGCCAGTAGTCCCCGGACTGCCTCCGGTAAAAACATTCAGTACTTC
TRBJ2-5 | - | once | TRBV9 | CASAGTEGQETQYF | TGTGCCAGCGCGGGGACAGAAGGACAAGAGACCCAGTACTTC
TRBJ2-7 | TRBD1 | - | TRBV19 | CASSIGQGFSYEQYF | TGTGCCAGTAGTATTGGACAGGGTTTCTCCTACGAGCAGTACTTC
TRBJ2-7 | TRBD1 | - | TRBV18 | CASSPLRDRPIFDSYEQYF | TGTGCCAGCTCACCGCTCCGGGACAGGCCAATATTCGACTCCTACGAGCAGTACTTC
TRBJ2-5 | - | once | TRBV5-1 | CASSPYLNQETQYF | TGCGCCAGCAGCCCCTATCTAAACCAAGAGACCCAGTACTTC
TRBJ1-5 | TRBD1 | - | TRBV28 | CASSLGRGDYQPQHF | TGTGCCAGCAGTTTAGGCAGGGGGGATTATCAGCCCCAGCATTTT
TRBJ1-2 | - | - | TRBV2 | CASSPKGGLGYTF | TGTGCCAGCAGCCCAAAGGGAGGGTTAGGCTACACCTTC
TRBJ1-6 | - | - | TRBV5-4 | CASSLGGRTKSPLHF | TGTGCCAGCAGCTTGGGGGGTAGGACAAAATCACCCCTCCACTTT
TRBJ2-3 | TRBD2 | - | TRBV9 | CASSAGGLDTQYF | TGTGCCAGCAGCGCCGGGGGGTTGGATACGCAGTATTTT
TRBJ2-7 | TRBD2 | - | TRBV6-2/TRBV6-3 | CASSYSGLAGGNSYEQYF | TGTGCCAGCAGCTACTCGGGACTAGCGGGGGGAAACTCCTACGAGCAGTACTTC
TRBJ2-4 | - | - | TRBV6-5 | CASSYDRNIQYF | TGTGCCAGCAGTTACGACAGAAACATTCAGTACTTC
TRBJ1-5 | - | - | TRBV6-6 | CASSEGWGNQPQHF | TGTGCCAGCAGCGAGGGATGGGGTAATCAGCCCCAGCATTTT
TRBJ2-5 | TRBD2 | - | TRBV11-2 | CASSSLAGASSSNQETQYF | TGTGCCAGCAGCTCCCTAGCGGGGGCATCCTCGAGCAACCAAGAGACCCAGTACTTC
TRBJ1-4 | - | - | TRBV5-8 | CASRFQGFTNEKLFF | TGTGCCAGCAGATTCCAGGGGTTTACTAATGAAAAACTGTTTTTT
TRBJ1-1 | TRBD1 | - | TRBV19 | CASRKTSGGHTEAFF | TGTGCCAGTCGTAAAACTTCAGGGGGGCACACTGAAGCTTTCTTT
TRBJ1-6 | TRBD1 | - | TRBV11-3 | CASSPRGNSPLHF | TGTGCCAGCAGCCCCAGGGGGAATTCACCCCTCCACTTT
TRBJ1-3 | TRBD1 | - | TRBV6-5 | CASSKTGSGNTIYF | TGTGCCAGCAGCAAGACAGGGTCGGGAAACACCATATATTTT
TRBJ1-5 | TRBD1 | once | TRBV7-9 | CASSRMGQGIDQPQHF | TGTGCCAGCAGCCGTATGGGACAGGGTATTGATCAGCCCCAGCATTTT
TRBJ1-5 | - | - | TRBV4-3 | CASSPDRLSNQPQHF | TGCGCCAGCAGCCCGGACAGACTTAGCAATCAGCCCCAGCATTTT
TRBJ1-2 | TRBD1 | - | TRBV28 | CASSLGQGADYGYTF | TGTGCCAGCAGTCTCGGACAGGGGGCGGACTATGGCTACACCTTC
TRBJ2-7 | TRBD1 | - | TRBV14 | CASSPGQIESYEQYF | TGTGCCAGCAGCCCGGGACAGATAGAATCCTACGAGCAGTACTTC
TRBJ2-3 | TRBD2 | - | TRBV5-1 | CASSARSGGAEDTQYF | TGCGCCAGCAGCGCCAGAAGCGGGGGGGCCGAAGATACGCAGTATTTT
TRBJ2-7 | - | once | TRBV5-4 | CASSPSLAGYEQYF | TGTGCCAGCAGCCCCTCCCTGGCGGGCTACGAGCAGTACTTC
TRBJ2-1 | TRBD1 | - | TRBV7-9 | CASRTGSSYNEQFF | TGTGCCAGCAGGACAGGGAGCTCCTACAATGAGCAGTTCTTC
TRBJ2-7 | TRBD1 | - | TRBV19 | CASSIAPWGQGSHEQYF | TGTGCCAGTAGTATCGCCCCTTGGGGACAGGGTTCCCACGAGCAGTACTTC
TRBJ1-1 | - | - | TRBV6-1 | CASSEAGGAGTEAFF | TGTGCCAGCAGTGAAGCCGGGGGGGCCGGCACTGAAGCTTTCTTT
TRBJ2-3 | TRBD2 | - | TRBV4-2 | CASSQDPPGGAVDTQYF | TGTGCCAGCAGCCAAGATCCTCCCGGGGGGGCCGTAGATACGCAGTATTTT
TRBJ1-6 | TRBD1 | - | TRBV5-4 | CASSPDRGIGNSPLHF | TGTGCCAGCAGCCCGGACAGGGGGATCGGTAATTCACCCCTCCACTTT
TRBJ2-2 | - | - | TRBV5-4 | CASSLGSPGTGELFF | TGTGCCAGCAGCTTGGGTTCCCCGGGCACCGGGGAGCTGTTTTTT
TRBJ1-1 | - | few | TRBV27 | CASSLAVANTEAFF | TGTGCCAGCAGTTTAGCAGTAGCAAACACTGAAGCTTTCTTT
TRBJ2-5 | TRBD2 | - | TRBV3-1/TRBV3-2 | CASSQDLAGGHRETQYF | TGTGCCAGCAGCCAAGATCTAGCGGGGGGGCATAGAGAGACCCAGTACTTC
TRBJ2-2 | TRBD1 | - | TRBV4-1 | CASSKGQEFTGELFF | TGCGCCAGCAGCAAAGGACAGGAGTTCACCGGGGAGCTGTTTTTT
TRBJ2-3 | TRBD2 | - | TRBV6-4 | CASSSGGATDTQYF | TGTGCCAGCAGTAGCGGGGGGGCCACAGATACGCAGTATTTT